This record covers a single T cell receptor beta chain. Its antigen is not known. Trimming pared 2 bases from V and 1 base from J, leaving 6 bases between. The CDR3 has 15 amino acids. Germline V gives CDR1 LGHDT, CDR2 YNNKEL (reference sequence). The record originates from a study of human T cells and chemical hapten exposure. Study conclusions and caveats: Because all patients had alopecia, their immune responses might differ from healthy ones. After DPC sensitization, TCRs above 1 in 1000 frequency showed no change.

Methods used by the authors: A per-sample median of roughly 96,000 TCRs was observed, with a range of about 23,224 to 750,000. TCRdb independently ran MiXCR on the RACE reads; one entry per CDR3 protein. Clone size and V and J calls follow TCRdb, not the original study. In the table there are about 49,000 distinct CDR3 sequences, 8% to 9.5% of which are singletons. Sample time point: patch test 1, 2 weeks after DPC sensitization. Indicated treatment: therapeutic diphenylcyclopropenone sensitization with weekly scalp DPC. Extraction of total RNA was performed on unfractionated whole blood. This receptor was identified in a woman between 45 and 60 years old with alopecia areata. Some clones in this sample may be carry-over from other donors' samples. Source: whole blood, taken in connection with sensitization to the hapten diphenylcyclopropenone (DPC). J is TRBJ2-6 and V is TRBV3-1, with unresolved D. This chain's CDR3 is CASSQRTSGANVLTF. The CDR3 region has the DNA TGTGCCAGCAGCCAACGGACGTCTGGGGCCAACGTCCTGACTTTC.